This entry lists 21 T cell receptor beta chains sequenced from one sample in a study of shared clonotypes between healthy human individuals. Only in-frame clones appear in the TCRdb table, and some are missing; sequencing was by immunoSEQ multiplex PCR. The sample consists of about 120,000 clones, around 68% of them appearing once. The sequencing sample was made of memory CD8+ T cells sorted from blood. Noted subset: CD45RO+ cells pooled with CCR7-negative TemRA cells. Receptor source: a woman aged 25 to 45 in good health.

CDR3 DNA: TGCGCCAGCAGCTTAACAGGGAACGAGCAGTACTTC. It translates to CASSLTGNEQYF. This rearrangement joins TRBV5-1 to TRBJ2-7; D may be TRBD1 (6 bases). The CDR3 has 12 amino acids. Deletions cut 2 bases from V and 5 bases from J, with 8 bases between. Germline CDR1 and CDR2: SGHRS and YFSETQ. Using reference TRBV5-1 and TRBJ2-7 for the parts outside the CDR3, the full variable domain is KAGVTQTPRYLIKTRGQQVTLSCSPISGHRSVSWYQQTPGQGLQFLFEYFSETQRNKGNFPGRFSGRQFSNSRSEMNVSTLELGDSALYLCASSLTGNEQYFGPGTRLTVT.

Many counts were recorded for this clone. Distinct nucleotide sequences in the sample also encode this CDR3. The rearrangement joins TRBV25-1 to TRBJ2-5, with 8 bases aligning to TRBD1. The CDR3 has 17 amino acids. The germline V gene has CDR1 MGHDK and CDR2 SYGVNS. J lost 2 bases, V lost 3 bases, and 11 bases had no gene match. This CDR3 reads CASSEQTGQEKQETQYF. Here the CDR3 DNA reads TGTGCCAGCAGTGAGCAAACGGGACAGGAGAAACAAGAGACCCAGTACTTC. Complete variable domain (other parts from reference TRBV25-1 and TRBJ2-5): EADIYQTPRYLVIGTGKKITLECSQTMGHDKMYWYQQDPGMELHLIHYSYGVNSTEKGDLSSESTVSRIRTEHFPLTLESARPSHTSQYLCASSEQTGQEKQETQYFGPGTRLLVL.

CDR3 in DNA: TGCGCCAGCAGCCACAAAGGACTAGCGTACACCGGGGAGCTGTTTTTT. This translates into CASSHKGLAYTGELFF. The chain combines TRBV4-1 with TRBJ2-2; TRBD2 aligns across 9 bases. Germline V CDR1 and CDR2: MGHRA, YSYEKL. Trimming removed 3 bases from V and 3 bases from J; junction bases left unmatched: 5. The CDR3 has 16 residues.

This clone appeared a few times. This sample also contains other DNA sequences that code for the same CDR3. The rearrangement joins TRBV6-4 to TRBJ2-2; D unresolved. Trimming took off 3 bases at V and 0 bases at J, with 2 bases between the two ends. Germline CDR1 MRHNA, CDR2 SNTAGT. CDR3 size: 13 residues. CDR3 DNA: TGTGCCAGCAGTGAAGCGAACACCGGGGAGCTGTTTTTT. Protein: CASSEANTGELFF.

The V and J genes are TRBV10-3 and TRBJ1-1; D remains unclear. CDR3 length: 16 residues. Germline CDR1 and CDR2: ENHRY and SYGVKD. The V gene lost 0 bases and the J gene lost 1 base, with 12 bases spanning the gap. The CDR3 DNA sequence: TGTGCCATCAGTGAGTCTGGGTTTTTAGGGAACACTGAAGCTTTCTTT. Residues: CAISESGFLGNTEAFF.

The rearrangement links TRBV7-2 to TRBJ2-1; TRBD2 is a possible D gene (6 bases). Germline V gene sequence: CDR1 SGHTA, CDR2 FQGNSA. V was pared by 4 bases and J by 8 bases, with 6 bases between. CDR3 length equals 11 residues. For the CDR3, the DNA is TGTGCCAGCAGCTGGAGGGATGAGCAGTTCTTC. It translates to CASSWRDEQFF.

The rearrangement joins TRBV6-5 to TRBJ1-5; D is unresolved. The CDR3 length is 13 residues. Germline loops: CDR1 MNHEY, CDR2 SVGAGI. Trimming shortened V by 6 bases and J by 6 bases, and 12 bases separated the two germline ends. The DNA for the CDR3 is TGTGCCAGCAGGCGAGGGCAAGGTCAGCCCCAGCATTTT. As protein: CASRRGQGQPQHF.

The chain joins TRBV14 to TRBJ1-2, with 7 bases lining up with TRBD1. The CDR3 spans 20 residues. The germline V gene has CDR1 SGHDN and CDR2 FVKESK. V lost 2 bases, J lost 0 bases, and 18 bases stayed unmatched. Written as DNA, the CDR3 is TGTGCCAGCAGCCAAAAAGCGGGGGGATTAACAGGGGAAGCTAACTATGGCTACACCTTC. This gives the protein CASSQKAGGLTGEANYGYTF.

V is TRBV6-5 and J is TRBJ1-1, with a possible D match to TRBD1 (6 bases). The V gene's germline CDR1 is MNHEY and CDR2 SVGAGI. The CDR3 runs 16 residues. V shed 2 bases and J shed 5 bases, with 18 bases lying between them. CDR3 residues: CASSYGGGEVRTEAFF. CDR3 in DNA: TGTGCCAGCAGTTACGGGGGGGGCGAGGTTAGGACTGAAGCTTTCTTT.

J is TRBJ2-3 and V is TRBV2; 8 bases match TRBD1. The CDR3 spans 14 residues. J gave up 3 bases and V 6 bases, and 5 bases lay outside the gene matches. Germline values: CDR1 SNHLY, CDR2 FYNNEI. The CDR3 protein is CASRRTGLTDTQYF. CDR3 nucleotides: TGTGCCAGCAGACGGACAGGGTTGACAGATACGCAGTATTTT.

J is TRBJ2-3 and V is TRBV4-1, with TRBD2 identical over 8 bases. Germline CDR1 and CDR2: MGHRA and YSYEKL. This CDR3 spans 17 amino acids. J gave up 0 bases and V 4 bases, and 9 bases lay outside the gene matches. The CDR3 DNA reads as TGCGCCAGCAGCCGATCGGGGCCTAGCGGGAGCACAGATACGCAGTATTTT. This translates into CASSRSGPSGSTDTQYF.

The CDR3 nucleotides are TGTGCCACTACAAGCCTAGGACAGATAACACAAGAGACCCAGTACTTC. This translates into CATTSLGQITQETQYF. The chain is built from TRBV15 and TRBJ2-5; possible D gene TRBD1, 6 bases. Germline lookup yields CDR1 LNHNV and CDR2 YYDKDF (reference sequence). The CDR3 spans 16 residues. The germline V and J ends were trimmed by 9 bases and 2 bases, with 22 bases remaining between them. Full variable domain (outside the CDR3, taken from reference TRBV15 and TRBJ2-5): DAMVIQNPRYQVTQFGKPVTLSCSQTLNHNVMYWYQQKSSQAPKLLFHYYDKDFNNEADTPDNFQSRRPNTSFCFLDIRSPGLGDTAMYLCATTSLGQITQETQYFGPGTRLLVL.

Only a few counts were recorded for this clone. The rearrangement joins TRBV7-9 to TRBJ2-7; no clear D gene. Trimming took 1 base from V and 0 from J, leaving 10 bases between them. Germline loops: CDR1 SEHNR, CDR2 FQNEAQ (reference sequence). The CDR3 is made up of 15 amino acids. The CDR3 DNA reads TGTGCCAGCAGCTTAGGGGAAAGCCTCTCCTACGAGCAGTACTTC. Translating it yields CASSLGESLSYEQYF.

In DNA form, the CDR3 reads TGTGCCAGCAGTGTACGTGGGAATCAGCCCCAGCATTTT. Encoded protein: CASSVRGNQPQHF. V gene TRBV28 combines with J gene TRBJ1-5; unclear D gene. Trimming stripped 5 bases from V and 4 bases from J, with 9 bases between. The V gene's germline CDR1 is MDHEN and CDR2 SYDVKM. CDR3 size: 13 residues.

This chain connects TRBV5-4 to TRBJ2-3; D unclear. CDR1 and CDR2 (germline): SGHNT, YYREEE (reference sequence). The CDR3 spans 13 residues. Deletions cut 4 bases from V and 5 bases from J, with 11 bases between. CDR3 amino acids: CASSATGGDTQYF. The CDR3 DNA reads TGTGCCAGCAGCGCCACCGGCGGAGATACGCAGTATTTT.

The chain recombines TRBV25-1 with TRBJ2-3, with 8 nucleotides matching TRBD1. This CDR3 comprises 15 residues. The junction had 11 bases not matched to a gene; V was cut back by 6 bases and J by 6 bases. The germline V gene has CDR1 MGHDK and CDR2 SYGVNS. The CDR3 bases are TGTGCCAGCAGCTACCTAACAGGGGGAGTCGATACGCAGTATTTT. Protein sequence: CASSYLTGGVDTQYF.

This clone showed up just once. The CDR3 spells CASSQVVLGPREQYF. CDR3 nucleotide sequence: TGTGCCAGCAGCCAAGTTGTTTTGGGGCCGAGGGAGCAGTACTTC. The chain uses TRBV14 and TRBJ2-7, with a possible D match to TRBD1 (5 bases). This CDR3 is 15 amino acids long. The ends were cut back, 1 base at V and 7 bases at J, with 17 bases in the middle. Germline assignment: CDR1 SGHDN and CDR2 FVKESK. Full variable domain (outside the CDR3, taken from reference TRBV14 and TRBJ2-7): EAGVTQFPSHSVIEKGQTVTLRCDPISGHDNLYWYRRVMGKEIKFLLHFVKESKQDESGMPNNRFLAERTGGTYSTLKVQPAELEDSGVYFCASSQVVLGPREQYFGPGTRLTVT.

The chain is built from TRBV5-6 and TRBJ1-2; D is unclear. Germline CDR1 is SGHDT and CDR2 is YYEEEE. This CDR3 has 13 residues. With 2 bases removed from V and 2 bases from J, the gap between germline ends came to 7 bases. CDR3 in DNA: TGTGCCAGCAGCTTTCACACCAACTATGGCTACACCTTC. Translating it yields CASSFHTNYGYTF.

This clone showed up just once. The J gene is TRBJ1-4, the V gene TRBV6-5; D remains unclear. The CDR3 sequence is 15 residues long. V lost 7 bases, J lost 8 bases, and 20 bases lay in between. From germline, CDR1 is MNHEY and CDR2 SVGAGI. This chain's CDR3 is CASKTPGPFGEKLFF. The CDR3 region has the DNA TGTGCCAGCAAAACTCCGGGCCCATTTGGCGAAAAACTGTTTTTT.

V usage is TRBV27 and J usage is TRBJ1-1; D may be TRBD1 (6 bases). Between the trimmed V and J ends, which lost 5 bases and 8 bases, there was a span of 15 bases. This CDR3 has 13 amino acids. Germline assignment: CDR1 MNHEY and CDR2 SMNVEV (reference sequence). CDR3 residues: CASSPPRGQEAFF. For the CDR3, the DNA is TGTGCCAGCAGTCCCCCCAGGGGCCAAGAAGCTTTCTTT.

This sequence joins TRBV15 and TRBJ1-1; D unclear. V shed 0 bases and J shed 2 bases, with 13 bases lying between them. The CDR3 is 16 residues long. Per germline, CDR1 LNHNV and CDR2 YYDKDF (reference sequence). The CDR3 region has the DNA TGTGCCACCAGCAGAGATGCGCGGCGGATAAACACTGAAGCTTTCTTT. This codes for CATSRDARRINTEAFF.